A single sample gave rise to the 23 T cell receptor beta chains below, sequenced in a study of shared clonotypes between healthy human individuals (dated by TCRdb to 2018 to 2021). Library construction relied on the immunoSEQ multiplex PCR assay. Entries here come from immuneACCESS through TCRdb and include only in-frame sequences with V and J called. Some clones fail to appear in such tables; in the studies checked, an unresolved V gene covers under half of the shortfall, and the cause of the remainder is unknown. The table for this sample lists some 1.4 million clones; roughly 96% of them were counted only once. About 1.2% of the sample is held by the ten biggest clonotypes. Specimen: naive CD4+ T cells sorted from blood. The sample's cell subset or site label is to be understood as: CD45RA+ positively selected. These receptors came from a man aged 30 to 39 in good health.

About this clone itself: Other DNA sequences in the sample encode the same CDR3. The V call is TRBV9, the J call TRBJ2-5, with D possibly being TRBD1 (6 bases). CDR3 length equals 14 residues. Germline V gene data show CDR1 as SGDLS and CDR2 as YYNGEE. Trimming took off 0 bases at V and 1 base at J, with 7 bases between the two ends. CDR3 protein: CASSVVGAQETQYF. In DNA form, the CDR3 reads TGTGCCAGCAGCGTAGTGGGGGCCCAAGAGACCCAGTACTTC.

In nucleotides, the CDR3 is TGTGCCAGCAGCCAGGGACGTCGGAACACTGAAGCTTTCTTT. Encoded protein: CASSQGRRNTEAFF. V and J are TRBV28 and TRBJ1-1; a weak D match, TRBD1 (5 bases). The germline V and J ends were trimmed by 6 bases and 1 base, with 12 bases remaining between them. CDR1 is MDHEN, CDR2 SYDVKM, per germline. This CDR3 region has 14 residues.

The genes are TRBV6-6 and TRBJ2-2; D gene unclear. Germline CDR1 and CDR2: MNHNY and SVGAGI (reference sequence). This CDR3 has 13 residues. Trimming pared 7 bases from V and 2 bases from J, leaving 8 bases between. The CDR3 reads CASTKGNTGELFF. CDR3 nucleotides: TGTGCCAGCACCAAGGGAAACACCGGGGAGCTGTTTTTT.

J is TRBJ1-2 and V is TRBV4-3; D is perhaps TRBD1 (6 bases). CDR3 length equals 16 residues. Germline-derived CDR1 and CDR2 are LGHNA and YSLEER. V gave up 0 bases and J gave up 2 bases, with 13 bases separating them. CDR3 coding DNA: TGCGCCAGCAGCCAAGATGCGGGGGGCACCAACTATGGCTACACCTTC. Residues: CASSQDAGGTNYGYTF.

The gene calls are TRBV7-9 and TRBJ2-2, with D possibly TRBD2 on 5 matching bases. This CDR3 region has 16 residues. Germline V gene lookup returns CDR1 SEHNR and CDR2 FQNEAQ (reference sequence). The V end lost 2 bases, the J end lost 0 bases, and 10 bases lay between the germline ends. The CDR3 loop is CASSLSGNANTGELFF. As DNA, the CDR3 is TGTGCCAGCAGCTTATCGGGGAACGCGAACACCGGGGAGCTGTTTTTT.

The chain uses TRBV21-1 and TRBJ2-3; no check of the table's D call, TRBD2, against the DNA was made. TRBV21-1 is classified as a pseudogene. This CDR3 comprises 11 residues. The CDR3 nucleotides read TGTGCCAGCAGCTCTCGGAGGTTCTTGTATTTT. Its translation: CASSSRRFLYF.

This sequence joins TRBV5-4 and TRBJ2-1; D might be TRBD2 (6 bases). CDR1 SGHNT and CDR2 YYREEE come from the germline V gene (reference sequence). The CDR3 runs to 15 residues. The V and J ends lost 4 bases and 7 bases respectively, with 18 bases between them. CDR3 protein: CASSRELASGNEQFF. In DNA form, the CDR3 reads TGTGCCAGCAGCCGGGAACTAGCCTCGGGGAATGAGCAGTTCTTC.

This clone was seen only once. CDR3 coding DNA: TGTGCCAGCAGAACGGCCACCTACGAGCAGTACTTC. Translated: CASRTATYEQYF. This chain connects TRBV27 to TRBJ2-7; D uncertain. The ends were cut back, 6 bases at V and 2 bases at J, with 8 bases in the middle. Germline V gene data show CDR1 as MNHEY and CDR2 as SMNVEV (reference sequence). The CDR3 extends over 12 amino acids.

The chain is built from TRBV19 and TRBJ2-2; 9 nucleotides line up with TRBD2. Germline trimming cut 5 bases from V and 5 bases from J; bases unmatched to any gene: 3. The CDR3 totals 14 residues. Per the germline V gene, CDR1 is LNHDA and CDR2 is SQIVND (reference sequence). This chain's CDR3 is CASSVGLATGELFF. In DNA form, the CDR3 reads TGTGCCAGTAGTGTCGGACTAGCGACCGGGGAGCTGTTTTTT.

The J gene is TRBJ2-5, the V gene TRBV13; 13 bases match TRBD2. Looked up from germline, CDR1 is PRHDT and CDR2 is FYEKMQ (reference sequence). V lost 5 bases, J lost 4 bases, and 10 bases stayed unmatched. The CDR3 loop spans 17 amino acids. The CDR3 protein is CASSLRTSGSGRETQYF. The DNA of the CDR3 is TGTGCCAGCAGCCTTAGGACTAGCGGGAGTGGGCGAGAGACCCAGTACTTC.

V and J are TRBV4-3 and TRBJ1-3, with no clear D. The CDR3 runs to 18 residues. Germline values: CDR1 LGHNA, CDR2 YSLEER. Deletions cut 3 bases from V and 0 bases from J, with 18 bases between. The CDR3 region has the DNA TGCGCCAGCAGCCACCGACCTATCGGTGTTGGCTCTGGAAACACCATATATTTT. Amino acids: CASSHRPIGVGSGNTIYF.

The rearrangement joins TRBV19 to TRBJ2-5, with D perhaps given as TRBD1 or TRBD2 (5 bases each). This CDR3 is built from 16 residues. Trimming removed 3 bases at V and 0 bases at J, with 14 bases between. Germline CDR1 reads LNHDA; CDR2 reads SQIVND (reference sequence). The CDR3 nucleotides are TGTGCCAGTAGTATGAGGGGACCGCCGTACCAAGAGACCCAGTACTTC. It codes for CASSMRGPPYQETQYF.

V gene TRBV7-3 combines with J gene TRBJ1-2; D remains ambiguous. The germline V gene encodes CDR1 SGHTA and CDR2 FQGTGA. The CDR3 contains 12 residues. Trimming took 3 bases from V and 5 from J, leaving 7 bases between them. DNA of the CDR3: TGTGCCAGCAGCTTCACAGAGTATGGCTACACCTTC. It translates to CASSFTEYGYTF.

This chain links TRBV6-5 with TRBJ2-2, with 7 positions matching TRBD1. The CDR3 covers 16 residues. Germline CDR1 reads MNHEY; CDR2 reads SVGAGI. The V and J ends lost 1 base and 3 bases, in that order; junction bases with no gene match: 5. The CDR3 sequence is CASSYFRGIDTGELFF. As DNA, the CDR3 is TGTGCCAGCAGTTACTTCAGGGGGATTGACACCGGGGAGCTGTTTTTT.

The CDR3 coding sequence is TGCAGCGTCCCGGGCTACAGTGCGGCCGAGCAGTACTTC. This encodes CSVPGYSAAEQYF. The J gene is TRBJ2-7, the V gene TRBV29-1; no reliable D call. This CDR3 has 13 residues. Between the trimmed V and J ends, which lost 6 bases and 6 bases, there was a span of 18 bases. CDR1 and CDR2 (germline): SQVTM, ANQGSEA.

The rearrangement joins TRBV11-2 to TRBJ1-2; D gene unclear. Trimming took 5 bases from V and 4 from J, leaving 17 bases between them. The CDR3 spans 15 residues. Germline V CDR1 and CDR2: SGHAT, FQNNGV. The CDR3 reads CASSPGLWSRYGYTF. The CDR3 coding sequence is TGTGCCAGCAGCCCTGGCCTATGGTCGCGCTATGGCTACACCTTC.

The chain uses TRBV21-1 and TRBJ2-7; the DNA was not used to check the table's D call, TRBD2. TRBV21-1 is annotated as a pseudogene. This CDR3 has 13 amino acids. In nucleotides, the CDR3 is TGTGCCAGCAGCACAATACTGTCCTACGAGCAGTACTTC. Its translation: CASSTILSYEQYF.

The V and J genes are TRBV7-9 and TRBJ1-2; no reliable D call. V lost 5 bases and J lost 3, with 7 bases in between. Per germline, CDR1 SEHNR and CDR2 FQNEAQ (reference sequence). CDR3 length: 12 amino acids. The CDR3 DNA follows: TGTGCCAGCAGCCCGGAGGACTATGGCTACACCTTC. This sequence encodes CASSPEDYGYTF. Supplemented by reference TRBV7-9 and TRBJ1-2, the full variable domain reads DTGVSQNPRHKITKRGQNVTFRCDPISEHNRLYWYRQTLGQGPEFLTYFQNEAQLEKSRLLSDRFSAERPKGSFSTLEIQRTEQGDSAMYLCASSPEDYGYTFGSGTRLTVV.

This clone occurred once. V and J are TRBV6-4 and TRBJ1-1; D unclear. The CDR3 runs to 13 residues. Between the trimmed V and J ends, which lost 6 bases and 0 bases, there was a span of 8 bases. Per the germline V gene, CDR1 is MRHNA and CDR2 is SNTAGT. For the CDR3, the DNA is TGTGCCAGCAGCACAACTGTGAACACTGAAGCTTTCTTT. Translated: CASSTTVNTEAFF.

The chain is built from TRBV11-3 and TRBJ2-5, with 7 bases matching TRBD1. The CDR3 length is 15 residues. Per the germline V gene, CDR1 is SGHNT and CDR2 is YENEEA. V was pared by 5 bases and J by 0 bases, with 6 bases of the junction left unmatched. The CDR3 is CASSKGTVYQETQYF. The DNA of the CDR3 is TGTGCCAGCAGCAAGGGGACAGTTTACCAAGAGACCCAGTACTTC.

CDR3: CAISEQTGGQETQYF. CDR3 nucleotides: TGTGCCATCAGTGAACAGACGGGAGGGCAAGAGACCCAGTACTTC. The chain joins TRBV10-3 to TRBJ2-5; 8 bases align to TRBD2. V lost 3 bases to trimming and J lost 2 bases; unmatched junction nucleotides: 5. Germline assignment: CDR1 ENHRY and CDR2 SYGVKD. This CDR3 region has 15 residues.

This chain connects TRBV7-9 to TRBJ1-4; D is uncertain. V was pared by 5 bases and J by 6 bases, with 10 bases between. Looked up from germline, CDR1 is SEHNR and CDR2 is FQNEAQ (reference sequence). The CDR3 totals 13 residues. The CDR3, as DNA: TGTGCCAGCAGCACGTCGTGGCATGAAAAACTGTTTTTT. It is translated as CASSTSWHEKLFF.

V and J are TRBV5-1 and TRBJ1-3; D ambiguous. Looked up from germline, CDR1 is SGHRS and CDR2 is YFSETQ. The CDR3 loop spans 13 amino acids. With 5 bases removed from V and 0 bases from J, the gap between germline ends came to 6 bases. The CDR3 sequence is CASRPGSGNTIYF. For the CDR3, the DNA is TGCGCCAGCAGGCCCGGCTCTGGAAACACCATATATTTT.